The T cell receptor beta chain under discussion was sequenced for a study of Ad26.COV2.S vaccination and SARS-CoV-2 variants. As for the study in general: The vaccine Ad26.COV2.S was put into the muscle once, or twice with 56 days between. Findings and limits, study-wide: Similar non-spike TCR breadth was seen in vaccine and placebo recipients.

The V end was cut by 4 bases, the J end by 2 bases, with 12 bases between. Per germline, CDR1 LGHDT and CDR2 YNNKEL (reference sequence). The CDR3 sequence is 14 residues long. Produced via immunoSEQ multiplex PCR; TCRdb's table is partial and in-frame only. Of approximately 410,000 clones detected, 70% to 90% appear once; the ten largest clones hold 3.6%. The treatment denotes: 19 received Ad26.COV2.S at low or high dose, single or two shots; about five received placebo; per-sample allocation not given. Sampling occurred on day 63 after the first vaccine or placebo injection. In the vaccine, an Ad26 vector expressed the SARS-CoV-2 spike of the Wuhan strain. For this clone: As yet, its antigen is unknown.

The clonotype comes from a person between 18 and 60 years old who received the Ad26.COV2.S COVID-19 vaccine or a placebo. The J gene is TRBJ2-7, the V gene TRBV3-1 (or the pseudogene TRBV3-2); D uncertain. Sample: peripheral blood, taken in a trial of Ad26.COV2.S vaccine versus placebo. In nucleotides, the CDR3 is TGTGCCAGCAGCCTCGGCGTCGATGCCTACGAGCAGTACTTC. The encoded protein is CASSLGVDAYEQYF.